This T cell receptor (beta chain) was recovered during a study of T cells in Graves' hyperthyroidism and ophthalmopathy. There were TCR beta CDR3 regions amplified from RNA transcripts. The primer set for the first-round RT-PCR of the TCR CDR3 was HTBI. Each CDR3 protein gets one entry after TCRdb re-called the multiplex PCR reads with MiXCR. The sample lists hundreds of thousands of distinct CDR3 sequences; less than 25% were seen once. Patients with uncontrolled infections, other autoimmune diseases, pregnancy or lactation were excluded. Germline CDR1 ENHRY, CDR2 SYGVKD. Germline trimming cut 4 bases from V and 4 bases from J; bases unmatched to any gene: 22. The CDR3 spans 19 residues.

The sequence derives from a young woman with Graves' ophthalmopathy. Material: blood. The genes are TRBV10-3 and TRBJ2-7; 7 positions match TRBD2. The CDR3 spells CAISGVGGGPSDNFYEQYF. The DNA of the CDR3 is TGTGCCATCAGTGGCGTTGGGGGAGGGCCTTCGGATAACTTTTACGAGCAGTACTTC.